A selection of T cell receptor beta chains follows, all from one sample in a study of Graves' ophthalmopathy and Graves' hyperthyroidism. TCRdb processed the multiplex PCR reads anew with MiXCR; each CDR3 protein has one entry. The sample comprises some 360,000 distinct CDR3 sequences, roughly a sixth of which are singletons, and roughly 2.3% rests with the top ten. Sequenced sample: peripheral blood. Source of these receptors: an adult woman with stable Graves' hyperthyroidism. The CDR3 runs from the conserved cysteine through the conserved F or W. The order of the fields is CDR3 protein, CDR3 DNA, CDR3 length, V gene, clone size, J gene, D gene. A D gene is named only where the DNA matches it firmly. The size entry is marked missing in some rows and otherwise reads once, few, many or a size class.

CASSLEAGGITGELFF | TGTGCCAGCAGCTTAGAGGCAGGGGGCATTACCGGGGAGCTGTTTTTT | 16 | TRBV7-8 | - | TRBJ2-2 | TRBD1
CASSSLTTGTGDQETQYF | TGTGCCAGCAGTTCCTTAACGACCGGGACAGGGGACCAAGAGACCCAGTACTTC | 18 | TRBV6-5 | many | TRBJ2-5 | TRBD1
CASSRANQVQHF | TGTGCCAGTAGTCGGGCAAATCAGGTCCAGCATTTT | 12 | TRBV19 | many | TRBJ1-5 | -
CASSQDYREAYEQYF | TGCGCCAGCAGCCAAGATTACCGGGAGGCCTACGAGCAGTACTTC | 15 | TRBV4-1 | many | TRBJ2-7 | TRBD2
CASSTKRVGFQETQYF | TGTGCCAGCAGTACTAAGAGGGTAGGCTTCCAAGAGACCCAGTACTTC | 16 | TRBV27 | many | TRBJ2-5 | -
CASSFLLAASPYEQYF | TGTGCCAGCAGTTTTTTACTAGCGGCCTCTCCCTACGAGCAGTACTTC | 16 | TRBV6-5 | many | TRBJ2-7 | TRBD2
CASSPRQGPNYEQYF | TGTGCCAGCAGCCCCCGACAGGGGCCAAACTACGAGCAGTACTTC | 15 | TRBV28 | many | TRBJ2-7 | TRBD1
CASSQGGSGTFEQYF | TGCGCCAGCAGCCAAGGGGGTAGCGGTACCTTCGAGCAGTACTTC | 15 | TRBV4-1 | many | TRBJ2-7 | -
CASSLDPTSGRNIQYF | TGTGCCAGCAGCTTAGACCCGACTAGCGGGAGAAACATTCAGTACTTC | 16 | TRBV7-2 | few | TRBJ2-4 | TRBD2
CASAVGDEETQYF | TGCGCCAGCGCGGTGGGGGACGAGGAGACCCAGTACTTC | 13 | TRBV5-1 | many | TRBJ2-5 | -
CASSPRVLYQETQYF | TGTGCCAGCAGTCCCAGGGTTTTGTACCAAGAGACCCAGTACTTC | 15 | TRBV28 | many | TRBJ2-5 | -
CASTLRPIGETQYF | TGTGCCAGCACCCTACGCCCCATTGGCGAGACCCAGTACTTC | 14 | TRBV7-2 | many | TRBJ2-5 | -
CAWNRDSKEAFF | TGTGCCTGGAACCGGGACAGTAAAGAAGCTTTCTTT | 12 | TRBV30 | - | TRBJ1-1 | TRBD1
CASSPPEAKNIQYF | TGTGCCAGCTCACCCCCAGAGGCCAAAAACATTCAGTACTTC | 14 | TRBV18 | few | TRBJ2-4 | -
CASSMGSPYEQYF | TGTGCCAGTAGTATGGGCAGTCCCTACGAGCAGTACTTC | 13 | TRBV19 | many | TRBJ2-7 | -
CASSRTGGHSPLHF | TGTGCCAGCAGTCGCACAGGGGGCCATTCACCCCTCCACTTT | 14 | TRBV27 | many | TRBJ1-6 | TRBD1
CASSHADRAGNTIYF | TGTGCCAGCAGCCACGCCGACAGGGCTGGAAACACCATATATTTT | 15 | TRBV12-3/TRBV12-4 | many | TRBJ1-3 | TRBD1
CASTKGGGHTEAFF | TGTGCCAGCACCAAAGGCGGGGGGCACACTGAAGCTTTCTTT | 14 | TRBV7-2 | many | TRBJ1-1 | -